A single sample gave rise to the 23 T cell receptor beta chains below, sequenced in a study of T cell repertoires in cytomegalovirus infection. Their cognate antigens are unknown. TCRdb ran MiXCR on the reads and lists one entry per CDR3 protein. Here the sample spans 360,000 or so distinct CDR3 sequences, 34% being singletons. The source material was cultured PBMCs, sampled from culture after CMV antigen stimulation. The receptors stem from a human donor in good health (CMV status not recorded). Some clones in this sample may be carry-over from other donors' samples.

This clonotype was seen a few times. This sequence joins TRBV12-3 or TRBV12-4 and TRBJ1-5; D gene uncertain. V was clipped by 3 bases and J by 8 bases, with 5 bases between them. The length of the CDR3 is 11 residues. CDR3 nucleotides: TGTGCCAGCAGTTTGAGGAAGCCCCAGCATTTT. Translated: CASSLRKPQHF.

The CDR3 protein is CASTISGSGGTGELFF. The DNA for the CDR3 is TGTGCCAGCACTATTAGCGGGAGCGGTGGCACCGGGGAGCTGTTTTTT. This chain connects TRBV5-4 to TRBJ2-2; 9 nucleotides match TRBD2. The CDR3 totals 16 residues. After removal of 6 bases from V and 4 bases from J, the junction contained 10 bases not matched to a gene. Germline V CDR1 and CDR2: SGHNT, YYREEE (reference sequence). The complete variable domain, with remaining parts taken from reference TRBV5-4 and TRBJ2-2, reads ETGVTQSPTHLIKTRGQQVTLRCSSQSGHNTVSWYQQALGQGPQFIFQYYREEENGRGNFPPRFSGLQFPNYSSELNVNALELDDSALYLCASTISGSGGTGELFFGEGSRLTVL.

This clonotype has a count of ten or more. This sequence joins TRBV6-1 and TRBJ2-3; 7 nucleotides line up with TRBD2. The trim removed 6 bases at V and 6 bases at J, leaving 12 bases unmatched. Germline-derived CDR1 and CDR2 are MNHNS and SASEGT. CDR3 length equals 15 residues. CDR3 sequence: CASSPRSGRADTQYF. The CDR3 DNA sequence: TGTGCCAGCAGCCCGAGGAGTGGGAGGGCTGATACGCAGTATTTT.

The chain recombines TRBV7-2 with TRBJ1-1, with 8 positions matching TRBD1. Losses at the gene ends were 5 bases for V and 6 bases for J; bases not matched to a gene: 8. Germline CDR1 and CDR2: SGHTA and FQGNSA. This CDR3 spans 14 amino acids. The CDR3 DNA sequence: TGTGCCAGCAGCCCGGGACAGGCCCCCGCTGAAGCTTTCTTT. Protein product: CASSPGQAPAEAFF.

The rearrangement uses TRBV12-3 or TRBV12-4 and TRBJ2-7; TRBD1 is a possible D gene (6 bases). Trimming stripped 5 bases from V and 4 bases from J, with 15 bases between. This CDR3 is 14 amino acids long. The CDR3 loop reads CASSPRDISYEQYF. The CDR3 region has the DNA TGTGCCAGCAGTCCCCGGGACATCTCGTACGAGCAGTACTTC.

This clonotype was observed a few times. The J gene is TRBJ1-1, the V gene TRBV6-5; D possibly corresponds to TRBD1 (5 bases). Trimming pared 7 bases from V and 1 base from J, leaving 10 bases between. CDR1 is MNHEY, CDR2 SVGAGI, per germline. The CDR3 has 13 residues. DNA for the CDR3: TGTGCCAGCACCACGGGACCGAACACTGAAGCTTTCTTT. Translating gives CASTTGPNTEAFF.

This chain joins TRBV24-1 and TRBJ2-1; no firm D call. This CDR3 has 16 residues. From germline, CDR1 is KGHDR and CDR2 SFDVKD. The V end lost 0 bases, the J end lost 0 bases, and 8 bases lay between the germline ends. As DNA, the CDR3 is TGTGCCACCAGTGATTTGCAATCCCTCTCCTACAATGAGCAGTTCTTC. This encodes CATSDLQSLSYNEQFF.

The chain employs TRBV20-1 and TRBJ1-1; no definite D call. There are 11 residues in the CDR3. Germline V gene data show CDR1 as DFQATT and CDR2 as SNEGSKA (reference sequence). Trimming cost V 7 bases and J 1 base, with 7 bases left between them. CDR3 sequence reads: CSGAGNTEAFF. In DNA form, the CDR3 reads TGCAGTGGCGCGGGGAACACTGAAGCTTTCTTT.

The CDR3, as DNA: TGTGCCAGCAGCCCCCTCCGAAGGAGCTCCTATAATTCACCCCTCCACTTT. Its protein product is CASSPLRRSSYNSPLHF. The chain uses TRBV11-2 and TRBJ1-6, with D unclear. Per germline, CDR1 SGHAT and CDR2 FQNNGV. There are 17 residues in the CDR3. The germline V and J ends were trimmed by 5 bases and 0 bases, with 14 bases remaining between them.

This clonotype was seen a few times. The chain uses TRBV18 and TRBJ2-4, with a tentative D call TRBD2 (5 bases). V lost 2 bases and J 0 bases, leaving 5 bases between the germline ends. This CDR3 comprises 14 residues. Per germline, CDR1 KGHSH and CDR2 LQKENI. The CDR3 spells CASSPEGAKNIQYF. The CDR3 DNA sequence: TGTGCCAGCTCACCAGAGGGAGCCAAAAACATTCAGTACTTC.

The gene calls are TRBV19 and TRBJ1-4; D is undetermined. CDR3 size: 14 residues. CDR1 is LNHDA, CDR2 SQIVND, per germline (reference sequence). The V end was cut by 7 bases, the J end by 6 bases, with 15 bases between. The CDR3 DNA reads TGTGCCAGTATTTTTGTCTCCATCCATGAAAAACTGTTTTTT. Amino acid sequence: CASIFVSIHEKLFF.

The CDR3 nucleotides are TGTGCCAGCCGCAGGGCTAGCGGTTACCAAGAGACCCAGTACTTC. It translates to CASRRASGYQETQYF. The chain is built from TRBV6-8 and TRBJ2-5; 7 nucleotides agree with TRBD2. With V trimmed by 8 bases and J by 0 bases, 9 bases remained unmatched. The length of the CDR3 is 15 residues. Germline V gene data show CDR1 as MNHGY and CDR2 as SAAAGT.

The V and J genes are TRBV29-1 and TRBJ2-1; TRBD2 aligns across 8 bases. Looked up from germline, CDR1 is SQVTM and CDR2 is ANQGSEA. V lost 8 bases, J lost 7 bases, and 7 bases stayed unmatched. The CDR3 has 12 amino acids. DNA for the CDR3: TGCAGCCTCGCTAGCGGGCCGAATGAGCAGTTCTTC. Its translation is CSLASGPNEQFF.

The CDR3 DNA follows: TGTGCCAGCAGGGGTACCTTGGGGGGCACTGAAGCTTTCTTT. Translated, it gives CASRGTLGGTEAFF. The chain recombines TRBV5-4 with TRBJ1-1, with D maybe TRBD1 (5 bases). V was trimmed by 5 bases and J by 4 bases, leaving 15 bases between them. The CDR3 totals 14 residues. Germline values: CDR1 SGHNT, CDR2 YYREEE (reference sequence).

CDR3 bases: TGTGCCAGCAGTTCGTCCGGACCCTTGTTTACGCAGTATTTT. This gives the protein CASSSSGPLFTQYF. This sequence joins TRBV6-5 and TRBJ2-3; D gene unclear. V lost 4 bases and J lost 8, with 16 bases in between. Germline CDR1 and CDR2: MNHEY and SVGAGI. The CDR3 has 14 residues.

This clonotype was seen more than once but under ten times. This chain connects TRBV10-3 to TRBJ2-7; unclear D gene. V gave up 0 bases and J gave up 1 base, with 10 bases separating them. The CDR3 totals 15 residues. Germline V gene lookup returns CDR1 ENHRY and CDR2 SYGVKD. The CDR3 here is CAISESGGISYEQYF. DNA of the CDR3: TGTGCCATCAGTGAGTCGGGCGGAATTTCCTACGAGCAGTACTTC.

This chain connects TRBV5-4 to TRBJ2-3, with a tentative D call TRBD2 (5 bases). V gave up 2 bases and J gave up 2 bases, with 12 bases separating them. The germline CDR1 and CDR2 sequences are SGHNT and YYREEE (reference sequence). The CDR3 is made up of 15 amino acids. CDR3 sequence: CASSLSGDYTDTQYF. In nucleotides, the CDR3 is TGTGCCAGCAGCTTAAGCGGAGACTACACAGATACGCAGTATTTT.

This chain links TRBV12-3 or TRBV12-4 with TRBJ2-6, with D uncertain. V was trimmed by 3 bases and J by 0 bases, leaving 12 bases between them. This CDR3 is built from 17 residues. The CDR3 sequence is CASSLFWEVSGANVLTF. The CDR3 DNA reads TGTGCCAGCAGTTTGTTCTGGGAAGTCTCTGGGGCCAACGTCCTGACTTTC.

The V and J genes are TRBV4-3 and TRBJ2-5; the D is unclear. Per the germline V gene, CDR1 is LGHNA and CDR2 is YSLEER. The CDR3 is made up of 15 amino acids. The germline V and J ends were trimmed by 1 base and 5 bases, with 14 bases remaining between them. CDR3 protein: CASSQALEPHETQYF. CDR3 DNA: TGCGCCAGCAGCCAAGCGCTAGAACCTCACGAGACCCAGTACTTC.

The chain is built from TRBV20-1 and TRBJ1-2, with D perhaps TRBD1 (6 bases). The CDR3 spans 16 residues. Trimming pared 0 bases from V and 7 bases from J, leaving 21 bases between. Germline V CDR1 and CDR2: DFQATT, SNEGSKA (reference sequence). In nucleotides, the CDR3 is TGCAGTGCTAGAGATGTTCCGGCCAGGGGAAGGCCTGGCTACACCTTC. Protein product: CSARDVPARGRPGYTF.

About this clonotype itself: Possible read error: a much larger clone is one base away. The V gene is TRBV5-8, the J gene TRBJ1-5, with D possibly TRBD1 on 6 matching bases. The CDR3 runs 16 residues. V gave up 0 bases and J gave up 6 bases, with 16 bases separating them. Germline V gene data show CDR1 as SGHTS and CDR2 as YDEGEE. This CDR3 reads CASSLAWGGRIQPQHF. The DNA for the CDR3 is TGTGCCAGCAGCTTGGCTTGGGGGGGGCGAATTCAGCCCCAGCATTTT.

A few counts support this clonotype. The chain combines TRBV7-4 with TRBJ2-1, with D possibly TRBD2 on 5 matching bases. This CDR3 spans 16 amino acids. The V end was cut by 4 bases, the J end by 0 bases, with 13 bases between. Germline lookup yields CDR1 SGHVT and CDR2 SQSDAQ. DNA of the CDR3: TGTGCCAGCAGCTCCCCGGGGTGGAGCTCCTACAATGAGCAGTTCTTC. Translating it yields CASSSPGWSSYNEQFF.

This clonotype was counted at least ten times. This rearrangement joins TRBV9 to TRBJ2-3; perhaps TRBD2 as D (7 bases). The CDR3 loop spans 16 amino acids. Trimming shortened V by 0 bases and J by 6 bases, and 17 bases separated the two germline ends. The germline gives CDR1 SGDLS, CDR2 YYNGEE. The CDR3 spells CASSVAPGGGSDTQYF. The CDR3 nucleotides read TGTGCCAGCAGCGTAGCCCCGGGGGGCGGGAGCGATACGCAGTATTTT. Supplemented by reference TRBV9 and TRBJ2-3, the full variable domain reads DSGVTQTPKHLITATGQRVTLRCSPRSGDLSVYWYQQSLDQGLQFLIQYYNGEERAKGNILERFSAQQFPDLHSELNLSSLELGDSALYFCASSVAPGGGSDTQYFGPGTRLTVL.